This is a list of T cell receptor beta chains from one sample in a study of blood T cell repertoires in COVID-19. The method was immunoSEQ multiplex PCR; TCRdb's version includes in-frame clones alone and lacks a portion of them. The table has roughly 220,000 clones, 70% to 90% seen once; the top ten hold around 4.7%. The sequenced sample was PBMCs or T cells enriched from blood (not recorded which). These receptors originate from a man aged 25-45 years with acute COVID-19. Each CDR3 is given with its conserved first and last residue. The size of a clone is reported for some rows only, either as once, few or many, or as a class for expanded clones.

size,V,J,CDR3
.,TRBV5-1,TRBJ2-7,CASSLEVGTVYEQYF
.,TRBV5-1,TRBJ2-1,CASSHPRTGIHEQFF
.,TRBV2,TRBJ2-5,CASRADRGSETQYF
.,TRBV18,TRBJ2-7,CASSRTGTYEQYF
.,TRBV2,TRBJ1-2,CASSEAGQGASGGYTF
.,TRBV18,TRBJ1-1,CASSPSGHGNTEAFF
.,TRBV19,TRBJ2-1,CASSRLDSYNEQFF
.,TRBV6-5,TRBJ2-1,CASSLRGGREQFF
.,TRBV3-1/TRBV3-2,TRBJ2-3,CASRRQGTDTQYF
.,TRBV5-1,TRBJ2-7,CASSESYEQYF
once,TRBV4-1,TRBJ1-5,CASSPDRGYNQPQHF
.,TRBV5-1,TRBJ2-3,CASSSSGTFSTDTQYF
.,TRBV4-2,TRBJ1-1,CASSQDSRMDIEAFF
once,TRBV5-1,TRBJ1-6,CASSLGVTGDSPLHF
.,TRBV11-1,TRBJ2-3,CASSLGQGLTDTQYF
few,TRBV10-1,TRBJ1-2,CASSPGTEFNYGYTF
.,TRBV9,TRBJ2-7,CASSRTPGSEQYF
.,TRBV18,TRBJ2-6,CASSSLPQGTGANVLTF
.,TRBV5-5,TRBJ1-5,CASSPGVGQPQHF
.,TRBV5-1,TRBJ2-1,CASSLALGRDNEQFF
.,TRBV25-1,TRBJ1-2,CAASEGWVYGYTF
few,TRBV18,TRBJ1-1,CASSPLVPAGNTEAFF
.,TRBV11-2,TRBJ1-2,CASSLVRGRQDHYGYTF
few,TRBV28,TRBJ1-4,CASSPSGVGNEKLFF
.,TRBV10-1,TRBJ2-3,CASSRTSGGLDTQYF
.,TRBV30,TRBJ2-7,CASQPGDQSYEQYF
.,TRBV27,TRBJ1-3,CASSSRRGGNTIYF
.,TRBV2,TRBJ1-4,CASSETGGRNEKLFF
.,TRBV5-1,TRBJ1-2,CASSLAGTARNDGYTF
few,TRBV14,TRBJ1-2,CASSQALVYGGYTF
few,TRBV2,TRBJ1-6,CASNPGQSYSPLHF
.,TRBV19,TRBJ2-7,CASSLGADYEQYF
.,TRBV4-1,TRBJ2-7,CASSQGTGVLYEQYF
few,TRBV11-2,TRBJ2-5,CASSPAGQGAETQYF
.,TRBV6-5,TRBJ1-2,CASSYRDRGGYTF
.,TRBV3-1/TRBV3-2,TRBJ1-6,CASSPSLGDSPLHF
.,TRBV5-1,TRBJ2-3,CASNQAGFSTDTQYF
once,TRBV2,TRBJ1-6,CASSSDSTSPLHF
.,TRBV28,TRBJ1-5,CACQGRSDRGGNQPQHF
.,TRBV6-5,TRBJ1-1,CASSQQGGITEAFF
.,TRBV4-1,TRBJ1-3,CASSRILGNTIYF
.,TRBV19,TRBJ2-7,CASSPGQGDYEQYF
.,TRBV5-4,TRBJ2-2,CASSSDRGTGELFF
.,TRBV11-2,TRBJ1-1,CASSLSSVGSTEAFF
.,TRBV5-1,TRBJ2-2,CASSLGQNTGELFF